These 32 T cell receptor beta chains were all obtained from the same sample, sequenced in a study of blood T cells in healthy people across ages. The use of a sample-barcoded 5' primer and a J-beta primer mix characterized a second PCR of about 6 to 12 cycles. From the 5' RACE reads, TCRdb called clonotypes with MiXCR, one entry per CDR3 protein. The repertoire holds about 1.8 million distinct CDR3 sequences, with 49% as singletons. The sample was blood. All receptors derive from a woman aged 40 to 49 in good health.

CDR3 region: CASSIVGGAYNEQFF. CDR3 in DNA: TGTGCCAGCAGTATTGTGGGGGGGGCCTACAATGAGCAGTTCTTC. This chain joins TRBV12-3 or TRBV12-4 and TRBJ2-1; 7 bases agree with TRBD2. The ends lost 5 bases at V and 2 bases at J; junction bases unmatched: 6. CDR3 length: 15 amino acids.

There are a few counts of this clonotype. The chain carries TRBV6-2 or TRBV6-3 and TRBJ2-7; D is possibly TRBD1 or TRBD2 (6 bases each). Germline V CDR1 and CDR2: MNHEY, SVGEGT. Between the trimmed V and J ends, which lost 0 bases and 4 bases, there was a span of 16 bases. The CDR3 covers 16 residues. The CDR3 region has the DNA TGTGCCAGCAGTTACTCGACGGGGGCGCCCAAATACGAGCAGTACTTC. Encoded protein: CASSYSTGAPKYEQYF.

V usage is TRBV20-1 and J usage is TRBJ2-7, with 9 bases lining up with TRBD1. The CDR3 contains 14 residues. J was trimmed by 3 bases and V by 6 bases; bases with no gene match: 9. Looked up from germline, CDR1 is DFQATT and CDR2 is SNEGSKA (reference sequence). CDR3 sequence reads: CSAEPGTGNYEQYF. CDR3 DNA: TGCAGTGCCGAACCCGGGACAGGGAACTACGAGCAGTACTTC.

The V and J genes are TRBV29-1 and TRBJ1-2; no definite D call. Germline CDR1 is SQVTM and CDR2 is ANQGSEA. V lost 5 bases and J lost 4, with 8 bases in between. This CDR3 region has 11 residues. The CDR3 coding sequence is TGCAGCGTTAAACACATCTATGGCTACACCTTC. The encoded protein is CSVKHIYGYTF.

The CDR3 nucleotides are TGCGCCAGCAGCGCCCGGACAGGGGGCATGTTAATGAACACTGAAGCTTTCTTT. This encodes CASSARTGGMLMNTEAFF. This chain joins TRBV4-1 and TRBJ1-1, with 11 bases matching TRBD1. In germline, CDR1 is MGHRA, CDR2 YSYEKL. The CDR3 totals 18 residues. V lost 5 bases to trimming and J lost 0 bases; unmatched junction nucleotides: 11.

J is TRBJ1-1 and V is TRBV5-5, with 8 bases that match TRBD1. Germline assignment: CDR1 SGHKS and CDR2 YYEKEE (reference sequence). This CDR3 spans 16 amino acids. Trimming at V came to 2 bases and at J to 1 base, leaving 7 bases not matched to a gene. This chain's CDR3 is CASSFQGALENTEAFF. Here the CDR3 DNA reads TGTGCCAGCAGCTTTCAGGGGGCCCTGGAGAACACTGAAGCTTTCTTT.

This clonotype has just a few counts. The CDR3 protein is CASSPGTGLQQYF. The CDR3 bases are TGTGCCAGCAGCCCAGGGACAGGATTACAGCAGTACTTC. V and J are TRBV4-2 and TRBJ2-7; 8 positions agree with TRBD1. The germline V gene has CDR1 LGHNA and CDR2 YNFKEQ. J gave up 8 bases and V 4 bases, and 7 bases lay outside the gene matches. The CDR3 spans 13 residues.

The rearrangement links TRBV5-1 to TRBJ2-1, with D hard to call. The closer fit of TRBJ2-7 to the DNA end suggests the J call may be wrong. In germline, CDR1 is SGHRS, CDR2 YFSETQ. The CDR3 sequence is 16 residues long. The chain's CDR3 is CASSPPLESSYNEQYF. CDR3 nucleotides: TGCGCCAGCAGTCCGCCCCTCGAGAGCTCCTACAATGAGCAGTACTTC.

The V gene is TRBV12-3 or TRBV12-4, the J gene TRBJ2-6, with D possibly TRBD1 on 6 matching bases. There are 16 residues in the CDR3. Trimming took off 6 bases at V and 0 bases at J, with 12 bases between the two ends. This CDR3 is CASRGRTASGANVLTF. In DNA, the CDR3 is TGTGCCAGCAGGGGCCGGACAGCCTCTGGGGCCAACGTCCTGACTTTC.

The chain is built from TRBV20-1 and TRBJ1-6; D is perhaps TRBD1 (6 bases). Germline lookup yields CDR1 DFQATT and CDR2 SNEGSKA (reference sequence). The CDR3 length is 15 residues. V lost 5 bases and J lost 8, with 19 bases in between. The CDR3 DNA follows: TGCAGTGCTGCACCTCCGGGACACCAGTATTCACCCCTCCACTTT. This sequence encodes CSAAPPGHQYSPLHF.

This clonotype was recorded only once. CDR3 in DNA: TGTGCCAGCAGTCTAACCCTCTCGGACAGGGGCTATGGCTACACCTTC. Residues: CASSLTLSDRGYGYTF. The J gene is TRBJ1-2, the V gene TRBV28; 9 bases fit TRBD1. V was pared by 5 bases and J by 4 bases, with 11 bases of the junction left unmatched. The length of the CDR3 is 16 residues. Germline-derived CDR1 and CDR2 are MDHEN and SYDVKM.

This sequence joins TRBV7-2 and TRBJ2-7; 8 bases align to TRBD1. Looked up from germline, CDR1 is SGHTA and CDR2 is FQGNSA. The V and J ends lost 5 bases and 3 bases, in that order; junction bases with no gene match: 6. The CDR3 extends over 14 amino acids. The CDR3: CASSKRTGHYEQYF. The CDR3 coding sequence is TGTGCCAGCAGCAAAAGGACAGGGCACTACGAGCAGTACTTC.

This clonotype was counted between two and nine times. The chain carries TRBV12-3 or TRBV12-4 and TRBJ1-2; TRBD1 matches 8 bases. This CDR3 contains 14 residues. V lost 2 bases to trimming and J lost 6 bases; unmatched junction nucleotides: 5. CDR3 amino acids: CASSLPARGHGYTF. The CDR3 DNA reads TGTGCCAGCAGTTTACCGGCCAGGGGGCATGGCTACACCTTC.

The CDR3 loop reads CASSKGGSSYNSPLHF. The CDR3 DNA reads TGTGCCAGCAGCAAAGGAGGGAGCTCCTATAATTCACCCCTCCACTTT. The genes are TRBV5-6 and TRBJ1-6; D is ambiguous. This CDR3 has 16 residues. V was clipped by 4 bases and J by 0 bases, with 11 bases between them. CDR1 is SGHDT, CDR2 YYEEEE, per germline.

This clonotype has a handful of counts. The V call is TRBV12-3 or TRBV12-4, the J call TRBJ2-3, with 11 bases matching TRBD2. The CDR3 runs 17 residues. After removal of 4 bases from V and 2 bases from J, the junction contained 8 bases not matched to a gene. The CDR3 reads CASSSRLAGTLTDTQYF. For the CDR3, the DNA is TGTGCCAGCAGTTCCAGACTAGCGGGAACCCTCACAGATACGCAGTATTTT.

This clonotype was recorded a few times. This chain links TRBV29-1 with TRBJ2-3; TRBD1 might be the D (6 bases). Looked up from germline, CDR1 is SQVTM and CDR2 is ANQGSEA. CDR3 length: 13 residues. Deletions cut 7 bases from V and 4 bases from J, with 15 bases between. DNA of the CDR3: TGCAGCGCCGCGGCAGGGGCGTCAGATACGCAGTATTTT. This codes for CSAAAGASDTQYF.

This clonotype was counted between two and nine times. The chain combines TRBV20-1 with TRBJ1-2, with a possible D match to TRBD1 (5 bases). V lost 6 bases, J lost 4 bases, and 15 bases lay in between. Germline V gene lookup returns CDR1 DFQATT and CDR2 SNEGSKA (reference sequence). This CDR3 has 13 residues. In DNA form, the CDR3 reads TGCAGTGCCCACCCGCTAGGGACCTATGGCTACACCTTC. This codes for CSAHPLGTYGYTF.

The chain employs TRBV20-1 and TRBJ1-5, with 8 bases fitting TRBD1. J lost 2 bases, V lost 5 bases, and 8 bases had no gene match. Germline lookup yields CDR1 DFQATT and CDR2 SNEGSKA (reference sequence). The CDR3 contains 15 residues. The CDR3 nucleotides are TGCAGTGCTCTAACAGGGGGGATTGGCAATCAGCCCCAGCATTTT. Its protein is CSALTGGIGNQPQHF.

This chain links TRBV4-3 with TRBJ2-5, with 8 positions matching TRBD2. The CDR3 covers 17 residues. CDR1 is LGHNA, CDR2 YSLEER, per germline. V dropped 0 bases and J dropped 1; count of bases not matched to a gene: 7. This CDR3 reads CASSQEAIAGSQETQYF. In DNA form, the CDR3 reads TGCGCCAGCAGCCAAGAGGCAATAGCGGGGAGCCAAGAGACCCAGTACTTC.

This clonotype has a handful of counts. The chain is built from TRBV3-1 and TRBJ1-4; unclear D gene. The germline V and J ends were trimmed by 4 bases and 7 bases, with 10 bases remaining between them. Germline V gene sequence: CDR1 LGHDT, CDR2 YNNKEL (reference sequence). This CDR3 has 13 amino acids. CDR3 nucleotides: TGTGCCAGCAGCCCTAGGACCGGTGAAAAACTGTTTTTT. It is translated as CASSPRTGEKLFF.

The CDR3 loop is CASSSQRGPRTDTQYF. CDR3 nucleotides: TGTGCCAGCAGCTCCCAGCGGGGGCCCCGCACAGATACGCAGTATTTT. J is TRBJ2-3 and V is TRBV9; 8 bases fit TRBD2. V trimming: 4 bases; J trimming: 1 base; junction bases outside the gene matches: 8. The germline CDR1 and CDR2 sequences are SGDLS and YYNGEE. CDR3 size: 16 residues.

The chain links TRBV11-2 to TRBJ1-1, with D unresolved. V was cut by 2 bases and J by 1 base, with 11 bases left in between. CDR3 size: 15 residues. Germline assignment: CDR1 SGHAT and CDR2 FQNNGV. The CDR3 nucleotides are TGTGCCAGCAGCTTAAGATCTAGCACGAACACTGAAGCTTTCTTT. The encoded protein is CASSLRSSTNTEAFF. Complete variable domain (other parts from reference TRBV11-2 and TRBJ1-1): EAGVAQSPRYKIIEKRQSVAFWCNPISGHATLYWYQQILGQGPKLLIQFQNNGVVDDSQLPKDRFSAERLKGVDSTLKIQPAKLEDSAVYLCASSLRSSTNTEAFFGQGTRLTVV.

This rearrangement joins TRBV5-4 to TRBJ2-3; D gene unclear. The CDR3 is 17 amino acids. The germline V gene has CDR1 SGHNT and CDR2 YYREEE (reference sequence). Trimming stripped 3 bases from V and 0 bases from J, with 17 bases between. The CDR3 region is CASSSPGGGPSTDTQYF. The CDR3 DNA follows: TGTGCCAGCAGCTCACCGGGCGGCGGACCCAGCACAGATACGCAGTATTTT.

The chain employs TRBV20-1 and TRBJ2-1, with 10 bases lining up with TRBD2. The J call may be faulty, since TRBJ2-7 better matches the DNA end. In germline, CDR1 is DFQATT, CDR2 SNEGSKA (reference sequence). The CDR3 is 15 amino acids. The CDR3 spells CSARGSGGMYNEQYF. CDR3 DNA sequence: TGCAGTGCTAGGGGTAGCGGGGGGATGTACAATGAGCAGTACTTC.

This chain joins TRBV5-1 and TRBJ1-2; D remains unclear. This CDR3 region has 14 residues. Germline V gives CDR1 SGHRS, CDR2 YFSETQ. V was clipped by 0 bases and J by 6 bases, with 12 bases between them. The CDR3 region has the DNA TGCGCCAGCAGCTTGGAAAGGGTCTCCAATGGCTACACCTTC. Residues: CASSLERVSNGYTF.

V usage is TRBV9 and J usage is TRBJ1-2; D gene ambiguous. CDR3 size: 12 residues. Between the trimmed V and J ends, which lost 0 bases and 4 bases, there was a span of 4 bases. The germline V gene has CDR1 SGDLS and CDR2 YYNGEE. The CDR3 here is CASSVDLYGYTF. The DNA of the CDR3 is TGTGCCAGCAGCGTAGACCTCTATGGCTACACCTTC.

This clonotype was seen more than once but under ten times. J is TRBJ1-2 and V is TRBV20-1; D might be TRBD1 (6 bases). Between the trimmed V and J ends, which lost 0 bases and 3 bases, there was a span of 17 bases. CDR1 is DFQATT, CDR2 SNEGSKA, per germline (reference sequence). This CDR3 spans 16 amino acids. CDR3 coding DNA: TGCAGTGCTAGAGATTCATGGGAAGACAGGCACTATGGCTACACCTTC. It specifies CSARDSWEDRHYGYTF.

The chain couples TRBV20-1 to TRBJ2-7, with TRBD1 matching 7 bases. Germline trimming cut 0 bases from V and 5 bases from J; bases unmatched to any gene: 10. CDR3 length: 15 residues. Germline V gives CDR1 DFQATT, CDR2 SNEGSKA (reference sequence). CDR3 loop: CSARDVNRGLNEQYF. DNA of the CDR3: TGCAGTGCTAGAGATGTGAACAGGGGCCTCAACGAGCAGTACTTC.

Details on this clonotype: The junction departs from the called germline gene at one end, perhaps through a read error. This chain uses TRBV12-3 or TRBV12-4 with TRBJ1-2, with TRBD1 matching over 8 bases. The CDR3 is 15 residues long. CDR3 in amino acids: CASSPDRGSNYGYTF. In nucleotides, the CDR3 is TGTGCTAGCAGTCCTGACAGGGGAAGCAATTATGGCTACACCTTC.

This clonotype was counted a few times. The V and J genes are TRBV5-1 and TRBJ2-1, with D possibly TRBD1 on 6 matching bases. In germline, CDR1 is SGHRS, CDR2 YFSETQ. This CDR3 comprises 16 residues. Deletions cut 0 bases from V and 0 bases from J, with 10 bases between. The CDR3 protein is CASSLDLGGSYNEQFF. CDR3 sequence (DNA): TGCGCCAGCAGCTTGGATCTAGGGGGCTCCTACAATGAGCAGTTCTTC.

The V and J genes are TRBV4-1 and TRBJ2-3; D remains ambiguous. With 0 bases removed from V and 0 bases from J, the gap between germline ends came to 13 bases. Germline CDR1 MGHRA, CDR2 YSYEKL. This CDR3 has 17 residues. The CDR3 spells CASSQDRWMISTDTQYF. DNA for the CDR3: TGCGCCAGCAGCCAAGATAGGTGGATGATTAGCACAGATACGCAGTATTTT.

The CDR3 reads CASSNGQGNGYTF. As DNA, the CDR3 is TGTGCCAGCAGTAACGGACAGGGGAATGGCTACACCTTC. This rearrangement joins TRBV6-5 to TRBJ1-2; 9 bases agree with TRBD1. With V trimmed by 5 bases and J by 6 bases, 4 bases remained unmatched. The CDR3 extends over 13 amino acids. Germline CDR1 MNHEY, CDR2 SVGAGI.